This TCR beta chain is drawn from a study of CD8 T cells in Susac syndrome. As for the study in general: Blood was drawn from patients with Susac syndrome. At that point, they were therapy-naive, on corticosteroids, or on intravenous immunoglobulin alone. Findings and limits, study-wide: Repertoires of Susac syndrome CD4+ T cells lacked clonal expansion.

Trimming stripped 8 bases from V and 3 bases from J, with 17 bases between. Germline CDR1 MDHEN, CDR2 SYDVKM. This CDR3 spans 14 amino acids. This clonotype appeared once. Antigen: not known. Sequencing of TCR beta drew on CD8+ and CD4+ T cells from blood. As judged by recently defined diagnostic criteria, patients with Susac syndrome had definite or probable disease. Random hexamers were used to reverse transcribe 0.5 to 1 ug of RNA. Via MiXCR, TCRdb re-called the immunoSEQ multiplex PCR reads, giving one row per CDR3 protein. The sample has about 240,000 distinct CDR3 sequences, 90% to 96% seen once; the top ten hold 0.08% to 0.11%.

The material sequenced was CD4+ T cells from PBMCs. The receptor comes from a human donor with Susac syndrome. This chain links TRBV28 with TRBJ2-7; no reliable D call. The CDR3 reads CASLRAAKGYEQYF. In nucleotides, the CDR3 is TGTGCCAGCCTACGGGCGGCTAAGGGCTACGAGCAGTACTTC. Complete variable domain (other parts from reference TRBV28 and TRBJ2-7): DVKVTQSSRYLVKRTGEKVFLECVQDMDHENMFWYRQDPGLGLRLIYFSYDVKMKEKGDIPEGYSVSREKKERFSLILESASTNQTSMYLCASLRAAKGYEQYFGPGTRLTVT.